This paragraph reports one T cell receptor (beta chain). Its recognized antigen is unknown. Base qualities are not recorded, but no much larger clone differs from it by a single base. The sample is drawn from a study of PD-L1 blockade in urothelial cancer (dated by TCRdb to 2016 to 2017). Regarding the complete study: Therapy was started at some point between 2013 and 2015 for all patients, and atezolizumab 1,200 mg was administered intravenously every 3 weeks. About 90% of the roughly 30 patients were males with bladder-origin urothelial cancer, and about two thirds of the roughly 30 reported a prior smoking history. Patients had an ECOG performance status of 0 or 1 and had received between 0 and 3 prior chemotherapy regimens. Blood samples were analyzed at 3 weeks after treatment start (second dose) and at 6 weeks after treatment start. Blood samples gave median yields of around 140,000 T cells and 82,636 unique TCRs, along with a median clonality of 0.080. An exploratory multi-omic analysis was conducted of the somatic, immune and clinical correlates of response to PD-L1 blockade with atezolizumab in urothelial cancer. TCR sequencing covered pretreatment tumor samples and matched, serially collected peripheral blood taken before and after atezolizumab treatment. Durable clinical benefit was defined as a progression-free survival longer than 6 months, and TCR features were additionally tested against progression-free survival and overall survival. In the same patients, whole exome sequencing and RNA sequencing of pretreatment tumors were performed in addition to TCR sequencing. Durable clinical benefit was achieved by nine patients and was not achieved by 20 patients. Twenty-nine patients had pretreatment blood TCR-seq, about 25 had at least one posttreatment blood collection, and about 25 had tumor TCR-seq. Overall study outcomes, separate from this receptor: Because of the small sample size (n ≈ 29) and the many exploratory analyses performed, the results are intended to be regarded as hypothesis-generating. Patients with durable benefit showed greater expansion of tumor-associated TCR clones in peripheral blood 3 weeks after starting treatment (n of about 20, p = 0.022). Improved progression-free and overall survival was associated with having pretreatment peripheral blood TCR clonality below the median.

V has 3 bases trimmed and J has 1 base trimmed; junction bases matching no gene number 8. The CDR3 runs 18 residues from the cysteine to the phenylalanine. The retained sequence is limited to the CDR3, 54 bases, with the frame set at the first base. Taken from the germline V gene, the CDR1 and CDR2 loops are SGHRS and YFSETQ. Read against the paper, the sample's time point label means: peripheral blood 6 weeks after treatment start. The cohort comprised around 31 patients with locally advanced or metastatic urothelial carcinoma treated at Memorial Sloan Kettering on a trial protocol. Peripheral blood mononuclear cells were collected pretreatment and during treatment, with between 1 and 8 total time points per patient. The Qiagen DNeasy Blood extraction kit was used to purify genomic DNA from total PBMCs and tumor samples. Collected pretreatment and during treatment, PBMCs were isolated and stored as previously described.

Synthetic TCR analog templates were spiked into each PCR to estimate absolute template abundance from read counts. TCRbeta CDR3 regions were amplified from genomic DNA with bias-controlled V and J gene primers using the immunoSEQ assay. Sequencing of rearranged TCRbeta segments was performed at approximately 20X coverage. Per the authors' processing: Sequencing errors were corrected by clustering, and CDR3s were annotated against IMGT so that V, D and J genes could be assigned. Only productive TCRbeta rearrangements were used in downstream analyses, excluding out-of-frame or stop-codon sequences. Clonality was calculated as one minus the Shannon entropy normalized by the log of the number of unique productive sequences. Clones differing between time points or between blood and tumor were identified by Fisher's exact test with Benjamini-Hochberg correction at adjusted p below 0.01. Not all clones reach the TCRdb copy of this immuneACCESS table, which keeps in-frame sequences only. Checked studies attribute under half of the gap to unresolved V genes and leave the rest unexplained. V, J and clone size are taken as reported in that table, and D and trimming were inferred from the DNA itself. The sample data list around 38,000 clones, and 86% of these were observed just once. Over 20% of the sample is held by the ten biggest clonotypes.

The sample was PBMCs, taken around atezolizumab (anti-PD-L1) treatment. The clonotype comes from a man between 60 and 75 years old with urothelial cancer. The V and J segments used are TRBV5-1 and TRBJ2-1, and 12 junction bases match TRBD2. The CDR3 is CASSWASGRVDSYNEQFF. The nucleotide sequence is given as TGCGCCAGCAGCTGGGCTAGCGGGAGGGTGGATTCCTACAATGAGCAGTTCTTC.